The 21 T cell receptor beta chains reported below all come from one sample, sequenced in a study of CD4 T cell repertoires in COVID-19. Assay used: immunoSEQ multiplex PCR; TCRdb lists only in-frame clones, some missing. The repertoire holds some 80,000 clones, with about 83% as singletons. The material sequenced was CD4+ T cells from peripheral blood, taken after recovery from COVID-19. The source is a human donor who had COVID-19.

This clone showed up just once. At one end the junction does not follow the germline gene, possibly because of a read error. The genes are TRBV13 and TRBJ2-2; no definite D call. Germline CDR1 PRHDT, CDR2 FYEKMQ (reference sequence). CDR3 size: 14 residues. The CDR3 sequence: CASTLNAWGGELFF. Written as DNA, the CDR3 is TGTGCCAGCACCTTAAATGCGTGGGGCGGGGAGCTGTTTTTT.

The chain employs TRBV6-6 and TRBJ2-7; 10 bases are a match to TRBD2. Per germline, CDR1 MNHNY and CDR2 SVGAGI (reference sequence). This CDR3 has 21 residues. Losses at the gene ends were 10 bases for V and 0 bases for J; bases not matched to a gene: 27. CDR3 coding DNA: TGTGCCACCGGTCGCGGCGGGATGGGCCTAGCGGGAGCCCTCTCCTCCTACGAGCAGTACTTC. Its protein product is CATGRGGMGLAGALSSYEQYF.

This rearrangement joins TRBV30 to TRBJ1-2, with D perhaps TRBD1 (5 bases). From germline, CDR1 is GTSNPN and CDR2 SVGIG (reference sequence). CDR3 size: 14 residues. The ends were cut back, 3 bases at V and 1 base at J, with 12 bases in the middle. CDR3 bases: TGTGCCTGGAGGGAAAGGGGAGGTAACTATGGCTACACCTTC. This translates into CAWRERGGNYGYTF.

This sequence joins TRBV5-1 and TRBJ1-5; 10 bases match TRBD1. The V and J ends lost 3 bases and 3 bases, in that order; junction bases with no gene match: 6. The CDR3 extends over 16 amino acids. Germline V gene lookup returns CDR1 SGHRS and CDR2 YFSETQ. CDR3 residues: CASSYGTGDFNQPQHF. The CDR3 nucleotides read TGCGCCAGCAGCTATGGGACAGGGGACTTCAATCAGCCCCAGCATTTT.

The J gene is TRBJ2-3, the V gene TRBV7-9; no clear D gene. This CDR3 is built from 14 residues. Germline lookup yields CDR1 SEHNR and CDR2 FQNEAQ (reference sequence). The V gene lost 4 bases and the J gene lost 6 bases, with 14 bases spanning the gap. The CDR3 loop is CASSSGKALDTQYF. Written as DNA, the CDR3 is TGTGCCAGCAGCTCCGGAAAGGCCTTGGATACGCAGTATTTT.

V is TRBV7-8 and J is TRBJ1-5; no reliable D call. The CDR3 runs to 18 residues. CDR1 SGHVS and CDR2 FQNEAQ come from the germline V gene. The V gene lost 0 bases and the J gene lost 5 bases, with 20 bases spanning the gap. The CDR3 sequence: CASSLAGWGRRTDQPQHF. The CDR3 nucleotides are TGTGCCAGCAGCTTAGCAGGATGGGGTAGAAGGACGGATCAGCCCCAGCATTTT.

This CDR3 reads CASRGAGTKNEQYF. CDR3 DNA sequence: TGTGCCAGCAGGGGAGCGGGAACGAAGAACGAGCAGTACTTC. The chain employs TRBV3-1 (or the pseudogene TRBV3-2) and TRBJ2-7; 7 bases match TRBD2. Germline V lookup: CDR1 LGHDT, CDR2 YNNKEL (reference sequence). Trimming took 6 bases from V and 5 from J; bases not matched to a gene: 10. The CDR3 runs 14 residues.

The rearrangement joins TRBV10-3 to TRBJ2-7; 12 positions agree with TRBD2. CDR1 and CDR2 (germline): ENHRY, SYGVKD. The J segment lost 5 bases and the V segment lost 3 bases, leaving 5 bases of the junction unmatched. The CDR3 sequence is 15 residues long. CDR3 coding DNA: TGTGCCATCAGTGACAGGACTAGCGGGACTAACGAGCAGTACTTC. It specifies CAISDRTSGTNEQYF.

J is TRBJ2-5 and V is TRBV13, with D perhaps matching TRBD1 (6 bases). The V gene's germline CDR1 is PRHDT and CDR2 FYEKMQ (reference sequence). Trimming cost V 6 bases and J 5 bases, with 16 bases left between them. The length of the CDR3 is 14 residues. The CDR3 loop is CASRRQGMGETQYF. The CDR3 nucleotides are TGTGCCAGCAGACGTCAGGGGATGGGGGAGACCCAGTACTTC.

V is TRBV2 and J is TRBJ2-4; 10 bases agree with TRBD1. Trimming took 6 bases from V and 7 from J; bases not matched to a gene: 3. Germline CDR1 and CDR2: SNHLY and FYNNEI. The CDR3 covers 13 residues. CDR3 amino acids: CASRGQGGNIQYF. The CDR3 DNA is TGTGCCAGCAGAGGACAGGGGGGGAACATTCAGTACTTC.

This CDR3 reads CASSLDMGEAFF. CDR3 sequence (DNA): TGTGCCAGCAGCTTGGACATGGGAGAAGCTTTCTTT. This chain joins TRBV5-6 and TRBJ1-1; D unclear. The CDR3 is made up of 12 amino acids. Germline CDR1 SGHDT, CDR2 YYEEEE. V was pared by 0 bases and J by 8 bases, with 8 bases between. Drawing the rest from reference TRBV5-6 and TRBJ1-1, the complete variable domain is DAGVTQSPTHLIKTRGQQVTLRCSPKSGHDTVSWYQQALGQGPQFIFQYYEEEERQRGNFPDRFSGHQFPNYSSELNVNALLLGDSALYLCASSLDMGEAFFGQGTRLTVV.

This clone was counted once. This CDR3 reads CAIGQVSSTDTQYF. For the CDR3, the DNA is TGTGCCATCGGACAGGTATCTAGCACAGATACGCAGTATTTT. V usage is TRBV10-3 and J usage is TRBJ2-3; TRBD1 agrees at 7 bases. The length of the CDR3 is 14 residues. CDR1 is ENHRY, CDR2 SYGVKD, per germline. V gave up 8 bases and J gave up 0 bases; unmatched junction bases: 5.

CDR3 DNA: TGTGCCAGCAGGAACAGGGGGAGGGAGACCCAGTACTTC. Protein sequence: CASRNRGRETQYF. V and J are TRBV6-5 and TRBJ2-5; TRBD1 agrees at 8 bases. V lost 6 bases to trimming and J lost 5 bases; unmatched junction nucleotides: 5. This CDR3 comprises 13 residues. Germline CDR1 MNHEY, CDR2 SVGAGI.

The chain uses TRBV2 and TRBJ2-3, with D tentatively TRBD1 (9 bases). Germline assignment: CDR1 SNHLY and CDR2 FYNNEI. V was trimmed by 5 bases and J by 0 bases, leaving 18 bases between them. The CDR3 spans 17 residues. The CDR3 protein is CASSREGQGISTDTQYF. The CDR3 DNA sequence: TGTGCCAGCAGTCGGGAGGGACAGGGTATTAGCACAGATACGCAGTATTTT.

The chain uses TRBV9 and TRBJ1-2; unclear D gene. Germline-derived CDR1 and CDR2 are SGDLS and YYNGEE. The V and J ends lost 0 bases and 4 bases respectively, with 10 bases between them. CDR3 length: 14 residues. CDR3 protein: CASSVETGFYGYTF. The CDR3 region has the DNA TGTGCCAGCAGCGTAGAAACCGGATTCTATGGCTACACCTTC.

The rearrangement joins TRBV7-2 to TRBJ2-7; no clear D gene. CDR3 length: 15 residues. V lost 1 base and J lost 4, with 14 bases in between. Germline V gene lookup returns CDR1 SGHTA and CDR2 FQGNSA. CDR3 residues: CASSLGGSNGYEQYF. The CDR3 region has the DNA TGTGCCAGCAGCTTAGGCGGTTCGAATGGGTACGAGCAGTACTTC.

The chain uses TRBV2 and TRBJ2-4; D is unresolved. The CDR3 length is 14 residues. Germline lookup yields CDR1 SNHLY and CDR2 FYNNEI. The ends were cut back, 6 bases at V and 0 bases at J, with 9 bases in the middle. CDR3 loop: CASRPDLAKNIQYF. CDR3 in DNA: TGTGCCAGCAGGCCGGATCTAGCCAAAAACATTCAGTACTTC.

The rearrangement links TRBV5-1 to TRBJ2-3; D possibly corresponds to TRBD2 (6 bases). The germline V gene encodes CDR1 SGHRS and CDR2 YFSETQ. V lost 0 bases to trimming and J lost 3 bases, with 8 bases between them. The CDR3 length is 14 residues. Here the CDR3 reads CASSLGLGTDTQYF. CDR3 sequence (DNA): TGCGCCAGCAGCTTGGGACTAGGAACAGATACGCAGTATTTT.

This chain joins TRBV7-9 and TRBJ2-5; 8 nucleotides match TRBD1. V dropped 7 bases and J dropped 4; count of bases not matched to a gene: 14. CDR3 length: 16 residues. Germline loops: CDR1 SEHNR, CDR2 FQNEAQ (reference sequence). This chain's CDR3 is CASNRGPGGAGETQYF. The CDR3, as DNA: TGTGCCAGCAACCGCGGCCCAGGGGGCGCGGGAGAGACCCAGTACTTC.

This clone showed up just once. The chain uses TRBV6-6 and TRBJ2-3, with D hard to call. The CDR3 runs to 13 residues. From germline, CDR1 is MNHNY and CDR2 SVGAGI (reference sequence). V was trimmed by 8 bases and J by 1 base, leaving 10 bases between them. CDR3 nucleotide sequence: TGTGCCAGCCTGCGCAGCGGCACAGATACGCAGTATTTT. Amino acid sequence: CASLRSGTDTQYF.

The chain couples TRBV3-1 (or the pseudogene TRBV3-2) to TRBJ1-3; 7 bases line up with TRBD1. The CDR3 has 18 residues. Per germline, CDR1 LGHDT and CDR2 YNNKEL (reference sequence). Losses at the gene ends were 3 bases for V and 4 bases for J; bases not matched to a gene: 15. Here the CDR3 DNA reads TGTGCCAGCAGCCATGTATCCCGGAAGGGGGCGCCCGGAAACACCATATATTTT. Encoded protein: CASSHVSRKGAPGNTIYF.